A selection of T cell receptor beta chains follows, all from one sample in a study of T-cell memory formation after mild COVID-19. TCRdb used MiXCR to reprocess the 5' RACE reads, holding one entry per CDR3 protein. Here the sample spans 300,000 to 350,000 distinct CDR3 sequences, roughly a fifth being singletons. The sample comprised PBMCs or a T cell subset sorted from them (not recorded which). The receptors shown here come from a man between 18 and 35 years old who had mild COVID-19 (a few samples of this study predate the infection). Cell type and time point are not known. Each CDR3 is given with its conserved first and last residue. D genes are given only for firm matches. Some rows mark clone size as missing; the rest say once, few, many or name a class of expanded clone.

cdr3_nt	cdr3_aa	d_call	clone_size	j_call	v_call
TGCGCCAGCAGCCTGTGGGCGGGGGGTGCTACAAATGAGCAGTTCTTC	CASSLWAGGATNEQFF	TRBD2	few	TRBJ2-1	TRBV4-3
TGTGCCAGCAGCGCAGACCACCGGGGGGAGACCCAGTACTTC	CASSADHRGETQYF	-	-	TRBJ2-5	TRBV12-3/TRBV12-4
TGCAGTGCTAGAGATATGACAGGTGGACAAGAGACCCAGTACTTC	CSARDMTGGQETQYF	-	many	TRBJ2-5	TRBV20-1
TGCGCCAGCAGCCTGGGGGTGGCTAGCGGGGGAGGAGAGACCCAGTACTTC	CASSLGVASGGGETQYF	TRBD2	few	TRBJ2-5	TRBV5-1
TGTGCCAGCAGCGTAGGATTGACCCGCTCCTATAATTCACCCCTCCACTTT	CASSVGLTRSYNSPLHF	-	once	TRBJ1-6	TRBV9
TGTGCCAGCAGCAGGTCCGTCTCTGGGGCCAACGTCCTGACTTTC	CASSRSVSGANVLTF	-	many	TRBJ2-6	TRBV12-3/TRBV12-4
TGTGCCAGCAGTGATGGGATCGATGGCTACACCTTC	CASSDGIDGYTF	-	-	TRBJ1-2	TRBV25-1
TGTGCCAGCAGCCCCCTGACAGGGGCATTAGGAGGCTACACCTTC	CASSPLTGALGGYTF	TRBD1	few	TRBJ1-2	TRBV7-9
TGTGCCAGCAGTTTAATGCAGTACGAAAAACTGTTTTTT	CASSLMQYEKLFF	-	-	TRBJ1-4	TRBV12-3/TRBV12-4
TGTGCCAGCAGCGTAGTAGACAGCTACAATGAGCAGTTCTTC	CASSVVDSYNEQFF	-	-	TRBJ2-1	TRBV9
TGCGCCAGCAGCCAAGGGCTGCGGGTAGGCGTTGCCCCAGAGACCCAGTACTTC	CASSQGLRVGVAPETQYF	-	few	TRBJ2-5	TRBV4-1
TGTGCCAGCAGCTCTGGACAGGCGCCCCGGGCTTCCTATGGCTACACCTTC	CASSSGQAPRASYGYTF	TRBD1	-	TRBJ1-2	TRBV7-9
TGTGCCAGCACCCTTGGGGCGGGGGAGGGGACCCAGTACTTC	CASTLGAGEGTQYF	TRBD2	many	TRBJ2-5	TRBV12-3/TRBV12-4
TGTGCCAGCAGTTACCGGGGGGGACACCACACTGAAGCTTTCTTT	CASSYRGGHHTEAFF	-	few	TRBJ1-1	TRBV6-2/TRBV6-3
TGCGCCAGCAGCCATCGCGGCGGCACCTACGAGCAGTACTTC	CASSHRGGTYEQYF	-	few	TRBJ2-7	TRBV4-1
TGTGCCAGCAGCGCCCGGTGGTCATTAAACACTGAAGCTTTCTTT	CASSARWSLNTEAFF	-	few	TRBJ1-1	TRBV7-2
TGCGCCAGCAGCCAATTCAGTTCTCCCTACAATGAGCAGTTCTTC	CASSQFSSPYNEQFF	-	-	TRBJ2-1	TRBV4-1
TGCGCCAGCAGCTTGGGTCCGTCGGGAGATGGGGAAAAACTGTTTTTT	CASSLGPSGDGEKLFF	-	medium-sized	TRBJ1-4	TRBV5-1
TGTGCCAGCCTTCGACAGGCGGGAAACACTGAAGCTTTCTTT	CASLRQAGNTEAFF	-	few	TRBJ1-1	TRBV6-5
TGCAGTGCTAAACCGGGACTACAGGGAGATACGCAGTATTTT	CSAKPGLQGDTQYF	-	many	TRBJ2-3	TRBV20-1
TGTGCCAGCAGTGGCCCAGGGGGAAATTCACCCCTCCACTTT	CASSGPGGNSPLHF	TRBD1	-	TRBJ1-6	TRBV6-1
TGTGCCAGCAGTTACTCTAGCGGGGGGGCCAATGAGCAGTTCTTC	CASSYSSGGANEQFF	TRBD2	few	TRBJ2-1	TRBV6-5
TGCGCCAGCAGCTCCCTAGGCTCTGGGGCCAACGTCCTGACTTTC	CASSSLGSGANVLTF	-	few	TRBJ2-6	TRBV5-1
TGTGCCAGCAGCCCGGAAACAGGAATACAAGAGACCCAGTACTTC	CASSPETGIQETQYF	-	-	TRBJ2-5	TRBV4-2
TGTGCTAGTGGCCGCGGCGACACTGAAGCTTTCTTT	CASGRGDTEAFF	-	-	TRBJ1-1	TRBV12-5
TGTGCCAGCAGCCTATTCCGGACAGGGCGTTCCTACGAGCAGTACTTC	CASSLFRTGRSYEQYF	TRBD1	few	TRBJ2-7	TRBV4-2
TGTGCCAGCAGCTCAGTACCAAAAAATGGAAAAGAGACCCAGTACTTC	CASSSVPKNGKETQYF	-	-	TRBJ2-5	TRBV7-8
TGTGCCAGCAGCTTAAGGGCGGCCGGGAAGCTGTTTTTT	CASSLRAAGKLFF	-	-	TRBJ2-2	TRBV7-2
TGCGCCAGCAGACAGGACACGTCTAGCACAGATACGCAGTATTTT	CASRQDTSSTDTQYF	-	-	TRBJ2-3	TRBV5-1
TGTGCCAGCAGCGCCAGAGGGGTCCTGGGGTCACCCCTCCACTTT	CASSARGVLGSPLHF	-	few	TRBJ1-6	TRBV9